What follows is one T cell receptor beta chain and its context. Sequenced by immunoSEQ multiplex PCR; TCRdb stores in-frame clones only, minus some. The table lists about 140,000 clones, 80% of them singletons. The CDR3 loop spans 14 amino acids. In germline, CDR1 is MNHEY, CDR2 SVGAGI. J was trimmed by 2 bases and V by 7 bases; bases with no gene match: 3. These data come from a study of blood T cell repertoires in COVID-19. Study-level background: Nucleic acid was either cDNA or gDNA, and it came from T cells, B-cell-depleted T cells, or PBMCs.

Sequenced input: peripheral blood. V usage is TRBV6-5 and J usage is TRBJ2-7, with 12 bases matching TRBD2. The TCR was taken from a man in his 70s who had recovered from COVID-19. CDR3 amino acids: CASTRLAGAYEQYF. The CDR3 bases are TGTGCCAGCACCCGACTAGCGGGAGCCTACGAGCAGTACTTC.